This T cell receptor beta chain is drawn from a study of blood T cell repertoires in COVID-19. For the study at large: The samples span acute and convalescent COVID-19 from the United States, Italy and Spain. The analysed material was cDNA or gDNA that came from T cells, B-cell-depleted T cells, or PBMCs.

This CDR3 comprises 18 residues. CDR1 and CDR2 from the germline V gene are PRHDT and FYEKMQ (reference sequence). V lost 5 bases to trimming and J lost 4 bases; unmatched junction nucleotides: 12. Original processing methods: Amplifying reference gene primers gave estimates of nucleated cell counts. Data came from immunoSEQ multiplex PCR; TCRdb stores just in-frame clones and leaves some out. V and J calls and clone size follow that table, whereas D and trimming were derived from the DNA. The sample yields about 97,000 clones, around four fifths seen once. The origin of this receptor is a man in his sixties with active or convalescent COVID-19. The specimen sequenced was peripheral blood. V is TRBV13 and J is TRBJ2-2; TRBD2 agrees at 11 bases. The CDR3 loop is CASSRRLAGKPGTGELFF. For the CDR3, the DNA is TGTGCCAGCAGCCGCCGACTAGCGGGAAAACCGGGCACCGGGGAGCTGTTTTTT.